One sample yielded the 13 T cell receptor beta chains listed below, sequenced in a study of T-cell reconstitution after alpha-beta-depleted transplantation in children. Preparation of the TCRbeta library was carried out with unique molecular identifiers. TCRdb called the PCR reads again in MiXCR, with one record for every CDR3 protein. The profile shows over 200,000 distinct CDR3 sequences, approximately 11% of them singletons. The sequencing used PBMCs, collected before TCRalphabeta/CD19-depleted stem cell transplant. These receptors originate from a child under two years old with acute myeloid leukemia, due to receive a stem cell transplant.

Remarks on this clonotype: Germline and junction disagree at one end, which may indicate a read error. The rearrangement joins TRBV12-3 or TRBV12-4 to TRBJ1-1; 7 bases are a match to TRBD1. CDR3 length: 13 residues. The DNA for the CDR3 is TGTGCCAGCAGTTCAGGGGGGAACATTGAAGCTTTCTTT. This encodes CASSSGGNIEAFF.

This clonotype came up many times. The rearrangement uses TRBV20-1 and TRBJ2-5; a possible D gene is TRBD2 (6 bases). This CDR3 spans 15 amino acids. Per germline, CDR1 DFQATT and CDR2 SNEGSKA (reference sequence). The V end lost 1 base, the J end lost 0 bases, and 12 bases lay between the germline ends. The CDR3 DNA reads as TGCAGTGCTAGAGCCCCGGGGACTTACCAAGAGACCCAGTACTTC. This sequence encodes CSARAPGTYQETQYF.

In this sample, this clonotype turned up many times. The chain couples TRBV29-1 to TRBJ2-1, with 7 bases matching TRBD1. In germline, CDR1 is SQVTM, CDR2 ANQGSEA. The CDR3 spans 13 residues. Unmatched junction bases numbered 9, after V lost 7 bases and J lost 6 bases. The CDR3 region has the DNA TGCAGCGCTCTTTATGGACAGGCCAATGAGCAGTTCTTC. This sequence encodes CSALYGQANEQFF.

This clonotype was detected many times. The chain has TRBV10-2 and TRBJ1-1; D is uncertain. The germline V and J ends were trimmed by 7 bases and 0 bases, with 0 bases remaining between them. Germline V gene data show CDR1 as WSHSY and CDR2 as SAAADI. The CDR3 runs to 10 residues. CDR3 sequence reads: CASMNTEAFF. The CDR3 bases are TGCGCCAGCATGAACACTGAAGCTTTCTTT.

The chain carries TRBV28 and TRBJ2-1; a weak D match, TRBD2 (7 bases). Germline V gene sequence: CDR1 MDHEN, CDR2 SYDVKM. Trimming took 0 bases from V and 8 from J, leaving 17 bases between them. This CDR3 region has 16 residues. CDR3 DNA sequence: TGTGCCAGCAGTTTATGGGCGGGGGCTGGTGTTGATGAGCAGTTCTTC. Protein: CASSLWAGAGVDEQFF.

In its sample, this clonotype was seen a few times. This sequence joins TRBV5-4 and TRBJ1-1, with TRBD1 matching over 7 bases. Germline trimming cut 7 bases from V and 1 base from J; bases unmatched to any gene: 7. Germline-derived CDR1 and CDR2 are SGHNT and YYREEE (reference sequence). The CDR3 runs 14 residues. CDR3 region: CASRRDRENTEAFF. The DNA for the CDR3 is TGTGCCAGCCGGCGGGACAGAGAGAACACTGAAGCTTTCTTT.

This clonotype was picked up many times. The genes are TRBV7-8 and TRBJ2-2, with 8 bases that match TRBD2. The CDR3 spans 15 residues. Germline V gene sequence: CDR1 SGHVS, CDR2 FQNEAQ. V gave up 5 bases and J gave up 6 bases; unmatched junction bases: 8. CDR3 amino acids: CASSESGGRSGELFF. DNA of the CDR3: TGTGCCAGCAGCGAGAGCGGGGGAAGGTCCGGGGAGCTGTTTTTT. Using reference TRBV7-8 and TRBJ2-2 for the parts outside the CDR3, the full variable domain is GAGVSQSPRYKVAKRGQDVALRCDPISGHVSLFWYQQALGQGPEFLTYFQNEAQLDKSGLPSDRFFAERPEGSVSTLKIQRTQQEDSAVYLCASSESGGRSGELFFGEGSRLTVL.

The sample holds many counts of this clonotype. The chain uses TRBV20-1 and TRBJ2-1; 9 nucleotides line up with TRBD2. Germline V CDR1 and CDR2: DFQATT, SNEGSKA (reference sequence). CDR3 length equals 14 residues. The ends lost 7 bases at V and 4 bases at J; junction bases unmatched: 8. This CDR3 is CSVPKLAGYNEQFF. Here the CDR3 DNA reads TGCAGTGTTCCAAAACTAGCGGGTTACAATGAGCAGTTCTTC.

This clonotype was counted ten times or more. V usage is TRBV7-9 and J usage is TRBJ2-7, with 12 bases lining up with TRBD2. Germline CDR1 reads SEHNR; CDR2 reads FQNEAQ (reference sequence). The CDR3 spans 17 residues. The J segment lost 0 bases and the V segment lost 1 base, leaving 4 bases of the junction unmatched. CDR3 coding DNA: TGTGCCAGCAGCTTAGGACTAGCGGGAGTCCCCTCCTACGAGCAGTACTTC. It codes for CASSLGLAGVPSYEQYF.

At least ten counts were recorded for this clonotype. The CDR3 DNA sequence: TGTGCCAGCAGCTTGGGACTAAGGGGCCAAGATACGCAGTATTTT. Translation: CASSLGLRGQDTQYF. The rearrangement joins TRBV7-2 to TRBJ2-3; 7 bases align to TRBD2. V was clipped by 3 bases and J by 5 bases; unmatched bases: 8. Germline assignment: CDR1 SGHTA and CDR2 FQGNSA. The CDR3 length is 15 residues.

This clonotype was seen at least ten times. This rearrangement joins TRBV24-1 to TRBJ1-2, with a weak D call TRBD1 (6 bases). Germline V gene data show CDR1 as KGHDR and CDR2 as SFDVKD. Trimming left V 8 bases short and J 5 bases short, with 14 bases between. The CDR3 is 13 amino acids. Here the CDR3 DNA reads TGTGCCACCACGCCAGGGCAGGGGTATGGCTACACCTTC. It is translated as CATTPGQGYGYTF.

In this sample, this clonotype turned up many times. The V and J genes are TRBV7-2 and TRBJ2-5; D is perhaps TRBD2 (6 bases). Germline values: CDR1 SGHTA, CDR2 FQGNSA. The CDR3 consists of 17 residues. Between the trimmed V and J ends, which lost 1 base and 1 base, there was a span of 16 bases. The chain's CDR3 is CASSLVGGDSRQETQYF. The CDR3 DNA reads as TGTGCCAGCAGCTTAGTGGGAGGCGACTCCCGCCAAGAGACCCAGTACTTC.

The V call is TRBV4-1, the J call TRBJ1-2; D is uncertain. Germline CDR1 is MGHRA and CDR2 is YSYEKL. Trimming stripped 0 bases from V and 10 bases from J, with 12 bases between. This CDR3 region has 13 residues. In DNA form, the CDR3 reads TGCGCCAGCAGCCAAGATGGAGTAGGGTCCTACACCTTC. Residues: CASSQDGVGSYTF.